This T cell receptor beta chain originates from a study of identical twins. General study points: Sequences that were beta out-of-frame showed weaker excess twin sharing. Instead of following the same donors, the conclusions were based on cross-sectional statistical analysis.

This clonotype was counted at least ten times. Its antigen is still unknown. TCRdb redid the calling of the 5' RACE reads with MiXCR, one entry per CDR3 protein. The sample contains around 570,000 distinct CDR3 sequences, 9.6% of which appear only once. Germline V gene sequence: CDR1 DFQATT, CDR2 SNEGSKA (reference sequence). The CDR3 runs 12 residues. V was clipped by 3 bases and J by 3 bases, with 8 bases between them. These sequences were also reported in another study, on yellow fever vaccine responses in identical twins. From that second work: Twins' T cell vaccine responses reportedly looked partly convergent, partly personalized.

V and J are TRBV20-1 and TRBJ2-5, with D perhaps TRBD1 (5 bases). The receptor's source is a woman between 18 and 29 years old in good health. Sequencing used PBMCs. CDR3 residues: CSARTAEETQYF. As DNA, the CDR3 is TGCAGTGCTAGGACAGCTGAAGAGACCCAGTACTTC.